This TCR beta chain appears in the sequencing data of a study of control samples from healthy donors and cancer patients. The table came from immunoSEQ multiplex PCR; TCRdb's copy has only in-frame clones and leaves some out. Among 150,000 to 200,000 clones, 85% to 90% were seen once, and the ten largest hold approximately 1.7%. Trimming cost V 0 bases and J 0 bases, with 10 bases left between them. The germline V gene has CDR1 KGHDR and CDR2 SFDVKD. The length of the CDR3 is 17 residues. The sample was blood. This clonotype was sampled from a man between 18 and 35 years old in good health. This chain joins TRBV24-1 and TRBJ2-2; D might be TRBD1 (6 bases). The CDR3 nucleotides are TGTGCCACCAGTGATTTGGGGGCAGGGGCGAACACCGGGGAGCTGTTTTTT. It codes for CATSDLGAGANTGELFF.